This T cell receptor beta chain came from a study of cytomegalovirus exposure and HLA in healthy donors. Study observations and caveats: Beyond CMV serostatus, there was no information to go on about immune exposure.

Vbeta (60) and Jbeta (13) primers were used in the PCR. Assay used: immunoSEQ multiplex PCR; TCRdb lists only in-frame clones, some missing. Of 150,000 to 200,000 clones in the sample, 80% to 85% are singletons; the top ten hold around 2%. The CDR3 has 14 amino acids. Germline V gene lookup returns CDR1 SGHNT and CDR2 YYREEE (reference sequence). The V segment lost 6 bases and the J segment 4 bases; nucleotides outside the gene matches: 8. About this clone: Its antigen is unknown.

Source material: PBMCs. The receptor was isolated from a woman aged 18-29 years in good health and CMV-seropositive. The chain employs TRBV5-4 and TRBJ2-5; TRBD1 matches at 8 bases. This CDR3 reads CASISRDRLETQYF. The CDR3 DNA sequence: TGTGCCAGCATCTCCAGGGACAGGCTAGAGACCCAGTACTTC. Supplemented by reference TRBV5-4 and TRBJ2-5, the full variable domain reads ETGVTQSPTHLIKTRGQQVTLRCSSQSGHNTVSWYQQALGQGPQFIFQYYREEENGRGNFPPRFSGLQFPNYSSELNVNALELDDSALYLCASISRDRLETQYFGPGTRLLVL.